Reported below is one T cell receptor (beta chain). Its antigen is unknown. Possible read error: a much larger clone is one base away. Sample-barcoded 5' priming and a J-beta primer mix drove a second PCR of about 7 to 11 cycles. From the 5' RACE reads, TCRdb called clonotypes with MiXCR, one entry per CDR3 protein. Here the sample spans 650,000 to 700,000 distinct CDR3 sequences, approximately 52% being singletons. The CDR3 has 16 residues. The V end was cut by 10 bases, the J end by 5 bases, with 25 bases between. Every sample gave at least 6 micrograms of total RNA when it was extracted. This specimen belongs to a study of blood T cells in healthy people across ages. General study results and limits: In the absence of known donor CMV status, changes in expanded clonotypes were possibly confounded. Strong correlation linked observed beta diversity and percent naive T cells.

This chain uses TRBV12-3 or TRBV12-4 with TRBJ2-3, with D perhaps TRBD1 (6 bases). The sequencing input was blood. The receptor comes from a woman of 80 years or more in good health. CDR3: CANSPPPGRGVDTQYF. The CDR3, as DNA: TGTGCCAACAGCCCCCCCCCGGGCAGGGGAGTAGATACGCAGTATTTT.